This T cell receptor beta chain originates from a study of control samples from healthy donors and cancer patients. Clones were sequenced by immunoSEQ multiplex PCR, and TCRdb holds only the in-frame ones, with some missing. The data contain about 60,000 clones, 70% to 90% of them singletons. The CDR3 has 17 residues. Germline lookup yields CDR1 MDHEN and CDR2 SYDVKM. Germline trimming cut 3 bases from V and 2 bases from J; bases unmatched to any gene: 8. Sequencing input: blood. The origin of this receptor is a man in his fifties or sixties in good health. The rearrangement joins TRBV28 to TRBJ2-3; 10 positions match TRBD2. In nucleotides, the CDR3 is TGTGCCAGCAGTTTGGAGACTAGCGGGCTATACACAGATACGCAGTATTTT. It yields the protein CASSLETSGLYTDTQYF.